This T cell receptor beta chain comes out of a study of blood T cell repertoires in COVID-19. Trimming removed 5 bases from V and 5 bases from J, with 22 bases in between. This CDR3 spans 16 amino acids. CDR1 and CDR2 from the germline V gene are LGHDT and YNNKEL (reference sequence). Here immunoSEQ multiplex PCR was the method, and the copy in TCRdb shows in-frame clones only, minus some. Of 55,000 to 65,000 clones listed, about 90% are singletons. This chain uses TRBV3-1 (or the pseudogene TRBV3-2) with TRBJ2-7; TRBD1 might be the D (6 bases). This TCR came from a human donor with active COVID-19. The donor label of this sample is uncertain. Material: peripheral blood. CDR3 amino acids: CASSGRLQGLGDEQYF. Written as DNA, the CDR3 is TGTGCCAGCAGCGGTCGCCTCCAGGGGCTTGGCGACGAGCAGTACTTC.